This TCR beta chain is from a study of response to subunit inactivated influenza vaccine. Points from the study as a whole: Few additional T cells are recruited per seasonal influenza vaccination, authors suggested.

Trimming removed 4 bases at V and 0 bases at J, with 12 bases between. The germline gives CDR1 LGHDT, CDR2 YNNKEL (reference sequence). This CDR3 comprises 15 residues. With regard to this clonotype: Its antigen is still unknown.

TCRdb re-analysed the RT-PCR reads in MiXCR, keeping a single row per CDR3 protein. This sample yields over 750,000 distinct CDR3 sequences, of which less than 25% are seen a single time; 9.5% to 13% belongs to the top ten. The clonotype originates from a man in his fifties who received an inactivated influenza vaccine. The chain links TRBV3-1 to TRBJ1-1; no firm D call. Specimen: PBMCs from blood, collected approximately 5 days after vaccination. CDR3 in amino acids: CASSRDGGMNTEAFF. CDR3 DNA: TGTGCCAGCAGCCGAGACGGAGGGATGAACACTGAAGCTTTCTTT.